This T cell receptor beta chain is drawn from a study of Graves' ophthalmopathy and Graves' hyperthyroidism. RNA transcripts were the template, and TCR beta CDR3 regions were amplified from them. HTBI primers were used in a first-round RT-PCR, which preceded a second-round multiplex PCR. TCRdb re-analysed the multiplex PCR reads in MiXCR, keeping a single row per CDR3 protein. This sample has hundreds of thousands of distinct CDR3 sequences, with 20% to 25% found just once. About this clonotype: Its antigen is still unknown.

Study-level findings and limits: Most clonotypes expanded in thyroid above 0.001 frequency were present in blood too.

The CDR3 totals 14 residues. Germline V gene data show CDR1 as LGHDT and CDR2 as YNNKEL (reference sequence). Between the trimmed V and J ends, which lost 1 base and 3 bases, there was a span of 10 bases. The stable label applied to hyperthyroidism with no ophthalmopathy within 18 months of follow-up. Exclusion covered patients with other autoimmune diseases or uncontrolled infections (as well as pregnancy or lactation). Around 9.9 ml of fresh blood yielded the PBMCs by density gradient. The receptor was isolated from a woman in her late teens or twenties with stable Graves' hyperthyroidism. Some clones in this sample may be carry-over from other donors' samples. The sample taken for sequencing was peripheral blood. The chain has TRBV3-1 and TRBJ2-7; D is unclear. CDR3 sequence: CASSQGPWVYEQYF. CDR3 coding DNA: TGTGCCAGCAGCCAAGGACCTTGGGTCTACGAGCAGTACTTC.